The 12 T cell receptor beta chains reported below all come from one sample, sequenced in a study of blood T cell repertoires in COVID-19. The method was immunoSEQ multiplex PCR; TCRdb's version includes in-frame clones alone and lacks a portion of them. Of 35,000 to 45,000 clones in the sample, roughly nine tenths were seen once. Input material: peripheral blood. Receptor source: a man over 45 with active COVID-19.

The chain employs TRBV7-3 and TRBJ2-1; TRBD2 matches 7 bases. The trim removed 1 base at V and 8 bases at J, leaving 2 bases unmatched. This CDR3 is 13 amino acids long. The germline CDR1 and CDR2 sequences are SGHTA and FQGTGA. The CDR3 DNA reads TGTGCCAGCAGCTTAAGGCGGGAGCATGAGCAGTTCTTC. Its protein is CASSLRREHEQFF.

The CDR3 sequence is CASRSTSGRAGELFF. Here the CDR3 DNA reads TGTGCCAGCAGATCGACTAGCGGGAGAGCCGGGGAGCTGTTTTTT. The V call is TRBV7-8, the J call TRBJ2-2; 12 nucleotides line up with TRBD2. Losses at the gene ends were 6 bases for V and 6 bases for J; bases not matched to a gene: 5. Germline CDR1 and CDR2: SGHVS and FQNEAQ. CDR3 size: 15 residues. Full variable domain (outside the CDR3, taken from reference TRBV7-8 and TRBJ2-2): GAGVSQSPRYKVAKRGQDVALRCDPISGHVSLFWYQQALGQGPEFLTYFQNEAQLDKSGLPSDRFFAERPEGSVSTLKIQRTQQEDSAVYLCASRSTSGRAGELFFGEGSRLTVL.

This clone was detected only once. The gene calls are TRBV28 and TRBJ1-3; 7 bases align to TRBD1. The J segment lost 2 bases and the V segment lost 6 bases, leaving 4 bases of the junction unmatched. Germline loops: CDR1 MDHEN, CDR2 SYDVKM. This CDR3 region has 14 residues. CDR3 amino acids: CASSRDRAGNTIYF. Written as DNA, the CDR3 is TGTGCCAGCAGCCGTGACAGGGCTGGAAACACCATATATTTT.

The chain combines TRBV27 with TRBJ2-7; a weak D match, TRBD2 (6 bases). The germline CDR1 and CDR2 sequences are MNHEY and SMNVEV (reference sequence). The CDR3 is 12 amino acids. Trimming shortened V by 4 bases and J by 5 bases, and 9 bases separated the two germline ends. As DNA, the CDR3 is TGTGCCAGCAGTTCTGGCGGGGACGAGCAGTACTTC. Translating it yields CASSSGGDEQYF.

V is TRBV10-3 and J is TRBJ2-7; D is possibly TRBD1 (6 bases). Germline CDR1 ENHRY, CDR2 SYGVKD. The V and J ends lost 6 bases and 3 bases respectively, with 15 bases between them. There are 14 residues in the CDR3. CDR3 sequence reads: CAIRTDRTLYEQYF. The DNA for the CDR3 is TGTGCCATCAGAACGGACAGAACGCTCTACGAGCAGTACTTC.

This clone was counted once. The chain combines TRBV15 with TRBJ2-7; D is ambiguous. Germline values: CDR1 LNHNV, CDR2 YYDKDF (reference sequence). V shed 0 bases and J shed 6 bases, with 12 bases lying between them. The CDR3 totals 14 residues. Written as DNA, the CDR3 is TGTGCCACCAGCAGAGATCCCTCTGCCGGCGAGCAGTACTTC. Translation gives CATSRDPSAGEQYF. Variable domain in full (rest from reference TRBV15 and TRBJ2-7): DAMVIQNPRYQVTQFGKPVTLSCSQTLNHNVMYWYQQKSSQAPKLLFHYYDKDFNNEADTPDNFQSRRPNTSFCFLDIRSPGLGDTAMYLCATSRDPSAGEQYFGPGTRLTVT.

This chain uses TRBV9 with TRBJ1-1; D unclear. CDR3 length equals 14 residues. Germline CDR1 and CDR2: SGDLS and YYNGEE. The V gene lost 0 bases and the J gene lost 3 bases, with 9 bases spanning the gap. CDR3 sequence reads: CASSVVLQHTEAFF. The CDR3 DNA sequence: TGTGCCAGCAGCGTAGTCTTACAGCACACTGAAGCTTTCTTT.

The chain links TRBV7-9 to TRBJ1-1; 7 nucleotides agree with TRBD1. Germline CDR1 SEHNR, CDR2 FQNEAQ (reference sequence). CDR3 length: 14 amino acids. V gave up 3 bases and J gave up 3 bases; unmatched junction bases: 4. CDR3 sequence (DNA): TGTGCCAGCAGCTTGAGGGGGCTCGACACTGAAGCTTTCTTT. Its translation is CASSLRGLDTEAFF.

The CDR3 DNA sequence: TGTGCCAGCAGTTACGTCGTAGCGGGAGTGGCAGAGCAGTACTTC. Its translation is CASSYVVAGVAEQYF. This chain uses TRBV6-2 or TRBV6-3 with TRBJ2-7, with 9 bases matching TRBD2. This CDR3 has 15 residues. Losses at the gene ends were 2 bases for V and 7 bases for J; bases not matched to a gene: 9. Germline V lookup: CDR1 MNHEY, CDR2 SVGEGT.

CDR3 DNA: TGTGCCAGCAGGGAGGACAGGGAACGGGAAAAACTGTTTTTT. This codes for CASREDREREKLFF. The J gene is TRBJ1-4, the V gene TRBV2; 8 bases line up with TRBD1. The CDR3 covers 14 residues. Germline CDR1 reads SNHLY; CDR2 reads FYNNEI. V trimming: 6 bases; J trimming: 8 bases; junction bases outside the gene matches: 8.

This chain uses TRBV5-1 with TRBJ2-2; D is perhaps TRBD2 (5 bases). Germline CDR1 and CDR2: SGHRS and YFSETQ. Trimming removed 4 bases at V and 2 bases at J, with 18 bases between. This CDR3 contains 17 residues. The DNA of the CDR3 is TGCGCCAGCAGCGGCCTTGGGATGGGAGATAACACCGGGGAGCTGTTTTTT. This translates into CASSGLGMGDNTGELFF.

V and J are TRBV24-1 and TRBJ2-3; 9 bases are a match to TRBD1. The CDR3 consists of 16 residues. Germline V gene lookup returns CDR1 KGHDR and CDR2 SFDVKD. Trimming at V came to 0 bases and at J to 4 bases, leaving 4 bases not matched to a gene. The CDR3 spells CATSDLRGQGPDTQYF. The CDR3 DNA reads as TGTGCCACCAGTGATTTGAGGGGACAGGGTCCAGATACGCAGTATTTT.